The clone carrying this T cell receptor beta chain showed up many times. Antigen specificity is unknown. This record belongs to a study of response to subunit inactivated influenza vaccine. General study points: The authors suggested that few new T cells are recruited per seasonal influenza vaccination.

The CDR3 has 15 residues. From germline, CDR1 is SNHLY and CDR2 FYNNEI. V lost 5 bases and J lost 5; bases outside the gene matches: 8. TCRdb re-called the RT-PCR reads through MiXCR, storing one row per CDR3 protein. There are 710,000 or so distinct CDR3 sequences in the sample; about 15% occur only once, and more than 9% lies in the top ten. The V and J genes are TRBV2 and TRBJ2-5; TRBD1 agrees at 10 bases. This TCR was sampled from a man aged 50-59 years who received an inactivated influenza vaccine. This material consisted of PBMCs from blood, taken 11 to 12 days after vaccination. CDR3 DNA sequence: TGTGCCAGCAGTAGACCGGGACAGGGGCCCGAGACCCAGTACTTC. It encodes CASSRPGQGPETQYF.